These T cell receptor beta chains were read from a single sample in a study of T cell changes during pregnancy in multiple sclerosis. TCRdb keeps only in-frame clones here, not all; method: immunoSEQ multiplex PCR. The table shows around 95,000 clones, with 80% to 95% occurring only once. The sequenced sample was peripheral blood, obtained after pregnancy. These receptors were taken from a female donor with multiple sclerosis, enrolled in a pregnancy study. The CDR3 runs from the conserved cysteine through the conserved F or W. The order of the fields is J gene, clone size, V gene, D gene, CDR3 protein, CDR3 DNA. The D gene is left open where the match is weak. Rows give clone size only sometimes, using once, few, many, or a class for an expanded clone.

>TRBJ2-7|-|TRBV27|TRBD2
CASSIGTSGSSYEQYF
TGTGCCAGCAGTATAGGGACTAGCGGGTCCTCCTACGAGCAGTACTTC
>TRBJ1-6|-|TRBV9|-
CARSQVLYNSPLHF
TGTGCCCGCTCCCAGGTTCTCTATAATTCACCCCTCCACTTT
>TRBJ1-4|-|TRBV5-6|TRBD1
CASSWGQTNEKLFF
TGTGCCAGCAGCTGGGGACAGACTAATGAAAAACTGTTTTTT
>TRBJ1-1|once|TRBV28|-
CASSLALGEAFF
TGTGCCAGCAGTTTAGCCCTAGGTGAAGCTTTCTTT
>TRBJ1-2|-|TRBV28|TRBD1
CASRKQGALGYGYTF
TGTGCCAGCAGAAAACAGGGGGCGTTGGGCTATGGCTACACCTTC
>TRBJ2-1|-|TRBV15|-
CATRTGRNEQFF
TGTGCCACCAGAACAGGTCGCAATGAGCAGTTCTTC
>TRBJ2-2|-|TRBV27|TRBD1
CASSLTGGLNTGELFF
TGTGCCAGCAGTTTGACAGGGGGATTGAACACCGGGGAGCTGTTTTTT
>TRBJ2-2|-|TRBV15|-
CATSRDRGATGELFF
TGTGCCACCAGCAGAGATCGGGGGGCGACCGGGGAGCTGTTTTTT
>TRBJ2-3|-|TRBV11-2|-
CASSFGRSGGTDTQYF
TGTGCCAGCAGCTTCGGGAGAAGCGGAGGCACAGATACGCAGTATTTT
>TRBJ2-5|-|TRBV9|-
CASSVGGETQYF
TGTGCCAGCAGCGTAGGAGGAGAGACCCAGTACTTC
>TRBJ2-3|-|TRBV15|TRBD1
CATSRGGQAKDTQYF
TGTGCCACCAGCAGGGGGGGACAGGCCAAGGATACGCAGTATTTT
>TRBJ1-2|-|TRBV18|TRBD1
CASSPLGGQVENYGYTF
TGTGCCAGCTCACCACTCGGGGGACAGGTTGAAAACTATGGCTACACCTTC
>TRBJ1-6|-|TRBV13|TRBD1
CASSLTGQGDSPLHF
TGTGCCAGCAGCTTAACTGGACAGGGCGATTCACCCCTCCACTTT
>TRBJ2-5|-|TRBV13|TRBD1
CASSLAGQGQETQYF
TGTGCCAGCAGCCTCGCCGGACAGGGACAAGAGACCCAGTACTTC
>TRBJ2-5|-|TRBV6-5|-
CASRQGRLQETQYF
TGTGCCAGCAGACAGGGGAGGCTCCAAGAGACCCAGTACTTC
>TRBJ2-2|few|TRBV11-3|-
CASSLRRAGELFF
TGTGCCAGCAGCTTAAGGAGGGCCGGGGAGCTGTTTTTT
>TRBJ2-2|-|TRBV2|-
CASSPLELGGELFF
TGTGCCAGCAGTCCCCTAGAGCTTGGCGGGGAGCTGTTTTTT
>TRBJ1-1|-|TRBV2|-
CASSEMLGNTEAFF
TGTGCCAGCAGTGAGATGCTCGGGAACACTGAAGCTTTCTTT
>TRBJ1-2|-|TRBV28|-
CASSLYDGSYGYTF
TGTGCCAGCAGTTTATATGACGGGTCCTATGGCTACACCTTC
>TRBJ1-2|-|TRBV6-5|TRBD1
CASRPGGSNYGYTF
TGTGCCAGCAGGCCAGGGGGTTCTAACTATGGCTACACCTTC
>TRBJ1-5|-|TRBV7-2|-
CASSLVSVQPQHF
TGTGCCAGCAGCTTAGTGTCTGTTCAGCCCCAGCATTTT
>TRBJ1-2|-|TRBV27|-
CASRLTGFGGGYTF
TGTGCCAGCAGGTTAACAGGGTTCGGCGGTGGCTACACCTTC